The clone carrying this TCR beta chain was counted many times. It was RNA transcripts that yielded the amplified TCR beta CDR3 regions. HTBI primers were used for first-round RT-PCR of the TCR CDR3. TCRdb used MiXCR to reprocess the multiplex PCR reads, holding one entry per CDR3 protein. The sample contains 300,000 to 450,000 distinct CDR3 sequences, 18% of which appear only once. This entry comes from a study of T cells in Graves' hyperthyroidism and ophthalmopathy. The V gene's germline CDR1 is KGHSH and CDR2 LQKENI. The CDR3 sequence is 13 residues long. The V end was cut by 3 bases, the J end by 5 bases, with 8 bases between.

The TCR originated in a man aged 18 to 30 with Graves' ophthalmopathy. The gene calls are TRBV18 and TRBJ1-5; the D is unclear. The sample consisted of blood. The CDR3 protein is CASSPLRDQPQHF. CDR3 coding DNA: TGTGCCAGCTCACCTTTAAGGGATCAGCCCCAGCATTTT.